This T cell receptor beta chain appears in the sequencing data of a study of blood T cell repertoires in COVID-19. Study details: From the United States, Italy and Spain came samples of acute and convalescent COVID-19. Sources were T cells, B-cell-depleted T cells, or PBMCs; the material itself was cDNA or gDNA.

The germline V gene has CDR1 MNHEY and CDR2 SVGAGI. This CDR3 comprises 14 residues. V lost 8 bases to trimming and J lost 3 bases; unmatched junction nucleotides: 5. Per the authors' pipeline: Estimation of nucleated cell counts relied on the amplification of reference gene primers. Clones were read by immunoSEQ multiplex PCR, and TCRdb kept only the in-frame ones, dropping some. Clone size and V and J calls were adopted from that table, with D and trimming inferred from the DNA. The sample has 250,000 or so clones, over 70% seen once; the top ten hold roughly 1.6%. Input material: peripheral blood. V is TRBV6-5 and J is TRBJ2-1, with 9 bases lining up with TRBD2. The TCR was taken from a woman aged 40 to 55 who had recovered from COVID-19. The CDR3 DNA follows: TGTGCCAGCGATAGCGGGGGCAACTACAATGAGCAGTTCTTC. Translated: CASDSGGNYNEQFF.